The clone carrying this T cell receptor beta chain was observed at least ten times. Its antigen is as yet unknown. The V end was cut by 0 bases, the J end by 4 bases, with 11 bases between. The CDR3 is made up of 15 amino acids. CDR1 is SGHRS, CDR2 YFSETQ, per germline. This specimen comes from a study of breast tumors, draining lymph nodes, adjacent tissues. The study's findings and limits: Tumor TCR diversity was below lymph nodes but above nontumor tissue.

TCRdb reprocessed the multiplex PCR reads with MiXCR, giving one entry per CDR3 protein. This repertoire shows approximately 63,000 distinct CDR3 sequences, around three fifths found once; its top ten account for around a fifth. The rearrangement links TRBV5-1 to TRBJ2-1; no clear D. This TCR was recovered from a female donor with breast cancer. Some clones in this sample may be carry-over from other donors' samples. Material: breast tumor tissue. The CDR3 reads CASSLASWGYNEQFF. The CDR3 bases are TGCGCCAGCAGCTTGGCTTCCTGGGGATACAATGAGCAGTTCTTC.